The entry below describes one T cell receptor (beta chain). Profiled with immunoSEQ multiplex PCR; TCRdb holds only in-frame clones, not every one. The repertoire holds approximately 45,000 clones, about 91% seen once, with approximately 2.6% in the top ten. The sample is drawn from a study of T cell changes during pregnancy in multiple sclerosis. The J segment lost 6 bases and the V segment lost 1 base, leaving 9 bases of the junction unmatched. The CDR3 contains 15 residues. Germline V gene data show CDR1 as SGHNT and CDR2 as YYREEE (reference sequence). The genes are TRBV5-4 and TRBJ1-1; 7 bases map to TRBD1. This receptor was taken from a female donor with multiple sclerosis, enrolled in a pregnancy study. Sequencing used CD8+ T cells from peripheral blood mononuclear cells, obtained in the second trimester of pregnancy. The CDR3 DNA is TGTGCCAGCAGCTTGCCTCGACAGGGACACCCTGAAGCTTTCTTT. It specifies CASSLPRQGHPEAFF.